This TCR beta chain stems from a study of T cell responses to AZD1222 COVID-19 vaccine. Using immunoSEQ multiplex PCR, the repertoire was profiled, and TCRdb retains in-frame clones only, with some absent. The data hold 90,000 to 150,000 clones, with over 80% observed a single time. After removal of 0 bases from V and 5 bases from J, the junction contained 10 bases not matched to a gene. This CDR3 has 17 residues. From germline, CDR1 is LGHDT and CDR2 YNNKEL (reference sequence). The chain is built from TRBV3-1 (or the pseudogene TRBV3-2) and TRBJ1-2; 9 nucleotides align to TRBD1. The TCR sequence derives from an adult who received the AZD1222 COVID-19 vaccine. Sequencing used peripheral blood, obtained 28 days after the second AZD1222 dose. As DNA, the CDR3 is TGTGCCAGCAGCCAAGATATTTTTAGGACAGGGGTGTATGGCTACACCTTC. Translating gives CASSQDIFRTGVYGYTF.